The 28 T cell receptor beta chains listed next were all sequenced from one sample in a study of blood T cell repertoires in COVID-19. The method was immunoSEQ multiplex PCR; TCRdb's version includes in-frame clones alone and lacks a portion of them. The data show over 250,000 clones, with under 90% seen just once and 1.5% to 2% held by the top ten. Sequenced material: PBMCs or T cells enriched from blood (not recorded which). Receptors originate from a woman aged 55-70 years who had recovered from COVID-19.

The chain joins TRBV10-1 to TRBJ2-7; D unclear. The V gene's germline CDR1 is WNHNN and CDR2 SYGVQD (reference sequence). This CDR3 has 13 amino acids. Trimming removed 8 bases at V and 2 bases at J, with 13 bases between. The CDR3 DNA reads as TGCGCCAGCCAAGAGCACGGTACCTACGAGCAGTACTTC. Translated: CASQEHGTYEQYF.

This chain links TRBV3-1 (or the pseudogene TRBV3-2) with TRBJ2-7, with 10 nucleotides matching TRBD2. This CDR3 comprises 16 residues. The V segment lost 4 bases and the J segment 2 bases; nucleotides outside the gene matches: 8. Looked up from germline, CDR1 is LGHDT and CDR2 is YNNKEL (reference sequence). CDR3 DNA sequence: TGTGCCAGCAGCCCGCTAACTAGCGGGGTAACCTACGAGCAGTACTTC. Translated: CASSPLTSGVTYEQYF.

This chain uses TRBV5-1 with TRBJ1-1; TRBD1 matches at 9 bases. With V trimmed by 5 bases and J by 5 bases, 16 bases remained unmatched. This CDR3 spans 17 amino acids. The germline gives CDR1 SGHRS, CDR2 YFSETQ. The CDR3 sequence is CASSARVSGTGRTEAFF. The CDR3 nucleotides read TGCGCCAGCAGTGCCCGAGTATCCGGGACAGGGAGGACTGAAGCTTTCTTT. Full variable domain (outside the CDR3, taken from reference TRBV5-1 and TRBJ1-1): KAGVTQTPRYLIKTRGQQVTLSCSPISGHRSVSWYQQTPGQGLQFLFEYFSETQRNKGNFPGRFSGRQFSNSRSEMNVSTLELGDSALYLCASSARVSGTGRTEAFFGQGTRLTVV.

This chain joins TRBV7-9 and TRBJ1-1; 9 bases line up with TRBD1. This CDR3 spans 14 amino acids. Germline CDR1 is SEHNR and CDR2 is FQNEAQ (reference sequence). The V gene end was trimmed by 4 bases and the J gene end by 5 bases; junction bases not matched to a gene: 5. For the CDR3, the DNA is TGTGCCAGCAGCTACGTACAGGGGGCAACTGAAGCTTTCTTT. Its translation: CASSYVQGATEAFF.

This clone was seen once. J is TRBJ1-2 and V is TRBV11-2; 7 bases agree with TRBD1. The CDR3 extends over 16 amino acids. Per the germline V gene, CDR1 is SGHAT and CDR2 is FQNNGV. V was clipped by 0 bases and J by 4 bases; unmatched bases: 8. The CDR3 region has the DNA TGTGCCAGCAGCTTAGACCCGGGACAGATAATCTATGGCTACACCTTC. Residues: CASSLDPGQIIYGYTF. Full variable domain (missing parts from reference TRBV11-2 and TRBJ1-2): EAGVAQSPRYKIIEKRQSVAFWCNPISGHATLYWYQQILGQGPKLLIQFQNNGVVDDSQLPKDRFSAERLKGVDSTLKIQPAKLEDSAVYLCASSLDPGQIIYGYTFGSGTRLTVV.

The V gene is TRBV30, the J gene TRBJ1-1; D not resolved. CDR3 length: 11 residues. Deletions cut 7 bases from V and 7 bases from J, with 13 bases between. Germline CDR1 is GTSNPN and CDR2 is SVGIG (reference sequence). In DNA form, the CDR3 reads TGTGCCTCCTCGGGAACGGTTGAAGCTTTCTTT. The encoded protein is CASSGTVEAFF.

The V and J genes are TRBV2 and TRBJ1-2; 8 nucleotides agree with TRBD1. Germline V gene lookup returns CDR1 SNHLY and CDR2 FYNNEI. The CDR3 sequence is 13 residues long. Germline trimming cut 1 base from V and 13 bases from J; bases unmatched to any gene: 8. CDR3 nucleotides: TGTGCCAGCAGTGAAGTGGTGGGGACAGGATGCACCTTC. It encodes CASSEVVGTGCTF.

The rearrangement links TRBV21-1 to TRBJ2-7; the table assigns TRBD2, which was not confirmed against the DNA. TRBV21-1 is a listed pseudogene. CDR3 length: 17 amino acids. DNA of the CDR3: TGTGCCAGCAGCCCCCGGGGGGGAGGGCCGTCCTGGGACGAGCAGTACTTC. Translation gives CASSPRGGGPSWDEQYF.

The V call is TRBV5-8, the J call TRBJ2-3, with D uncertain. Trimming took off 1 base at V and 7 bases at J, with 16 bases between the two ends. This CDR3 comprises 15 residues. The germline V gene encodes CDR1 SGHTS and CDR2 YDEGEE. CDR3: CASSLIRLENYTQYF. As DNA, the CDR3 is TGTGCCAGCAGCTTGATTCGCCTGGAGAATTATACGCAGTATTTT.

This clone was picked up many times. The chain employs TRBV10-1 and TRBJ2-7, with 9 bases fitting TRBD1. The CDR3 covers 13 residues. Germline CDR1 reads WNHNN; CDR2 reads SYGVQD (reference sequence). V lost 7 bases to trimming and J lost 2 bases; unmatched junction nucleotides: 3. Here the CDR3 reads CASIGQGTYEQYF. DNA of the CDR3: TGCGCCAGCATCGGACAGGGGACCTACGAGCAGTACTTC.

V and J are TRBV25-1 and TRBJ2-5; D is unresolved. This CDR3 has 12 amino acids. Per germline, CDR1 MGHDK and CDR2 SYGVNS. V was clipped by 6 bases and J by 5 bases, with 10 bases between them. CDR3 bases: TGTGCCAGCAGGTCTTCAGCGGAGACCCAGTACTTC. Translated, it gives CASRSSAETQYF.

This sequence joins TRBV6-2 or TRBV6-3 and TRBJ2-7, with D tentatively TRBD2 (7 bases). Trimming removed 6 bases at V and 6 bases at J, with 21 bases between. The CDR3 totals 15 residues. CDR1 MNHEY and CDR2 SVGEGT come from the germline V gene. The CDR3 sequence is CASSLTPFRGAEQYF. The CDR3 DNA follows: TGTGCCAGCAGCCTCACCCCGTTCCGGGGGGCCGAGCAGTACTTC.

The rearrangement joins TRBV30 to TRBJ1-4, with a tentative D call TRBD1 (6 bases). CDR1 is GTSNPN and CDR2 is SVGIG in the germline V gene (reference sequence). The CDR3 contains 13 residues. Trimming shortened V by 5 bases and J by 8 bases, and 15 bases separated the two germline ends. CDR3 sequence: CAWQEGVDEKLFF. For the CDR3, the DNA is TGTGCCTGGCAAGAGGGGGTGGACGAAAAACTGTTTTTT.

The chain links TRBV5-6 to TRBJ1-2; D is ambiguous. CDR3 length: 14 amino acids. Trimming left V 0 bases short and J 7 bases short, with 13 bases between. Germline CDR1 is SGHDT and CDR2 is YYEEEE. The CDR3, as DNA: TGTGCCAGCAGCTTGGGTCCAGAGGGAAGTGGCTACACCTTC. This codes for CASSLGPEGSGYTF.

This chain uses TRBV6-5 with TRBJ1-5, with D tentatively TRBD1 (6 bases). CDR3 size: 13 residues. The V and J ends lost 4 bases and 5 bases respectively, with 9 bases between them. CDR1 MNHEY and CDR2 SVGAGI come from the germline V gene. In DNA, the CDR3 is TGTGCCAGCAGTTCGCAGGGGTATCAGCCCCAGCATTTT. This encodes CASSSQGYQPQHF.

V is TRBV20-1 and J is TRBJ1-2; D is undetermined. Germline V gene lookup returns CDR1 DFQATT and CDR2 SNEGSKA (reference sequence). This CDR3 spans 13 amino acids. V gave up 3 bases and J gave up 7 bases, with 15 bases separating them. CDR3 region: CSASKGAPGGYTF. For the CDR3, the DNA is TGCAGTGCTAGTAAGGGAGCTCCGGGTGGCTACACCTTC.

This clone has more than one count but fewer than ten. This rearrangement joins TRBV5-4 to TRBJ2-7; weak D call: TRBD1 (6 bases). Between the trimmed V and J ends, which lost 4 bases and 0 bases, there was a span of 11 bases. The CDR3 extends over 14 amino acids. Germline-derived CDR1 and CDR2 are SGHNT and YYREEE (reference sequence). In DNA form, the CDR3 reads TGTGCCAGCAGCCTACAGGGAATCTCCTACGAGCAGTACTTC. As protein: CASSLQGISYEQYF. The whole variable domain, remainder taken from reference TRBV5-4 and TRBJ2-7, is ETGVTQSPTHLIKTRGQQVTLRCSSQSGHNTVSWYQQALGQGPQFIFQYYREEENGRGNFPPRFSGLQFPNYSSELNVNALELDDSALYLCASSLQGISYEQYFGPGTRLTVT.

The J gene is TRBJ2-7, the V gene TRBV6-6, with D possibly matching TRBD2 (5 bases). Germline lookup yields CDR1 MNHNY and CDR2 SVGAGI (reference sequence). The CDR3 covers 13 residues. V was shortened by 5 bases and J by 7 bases, with 15 bases between the two germline ends. As DNA, the CDR3 is TGTGCCAGCAGTCCCCGGGGTGGAGATGAGCAGTACTTC. This codes for CASSPRGGDEQYF.

The genes are TRBV7-9 and TRBJ1-1, with unresolved D. The V and J ends lost 5 bases and 0 bases respectively, with 10 bases between them. Germline-derived CDR1 and CDR2 are SEHNR and FQNEAQ (reference sequence). The CDR3 runs to 14 residues. This chain's CDR3 is CASSPTPVNTEAFF. The CDR3 DNA reads TGTGCCAGCAGCCCCACTCCGGTGAACACTGAAGCTTTCTTT.

The rearrangement links TRBV12-3 or TRBV12-4 to TRBJ1-3; D is undetermined. CDR3 length: 13 residues. Trimming stripped 6 bases from V and 6 bases from J, with 12 bases between. The DNA for the CDR3 is TGTGCCAGCAGCCACCCCCTGGCAAACACCATATATTTT. Its translation is CASSHPLANTIYF.

The chain combines TRBV3-1 (or the pseudogene TRBV3-2) with TRBJ2-5; TRBD2 matches 12 bases. There are 15 residues in the CDR3. Germline V CDR1 and CDR2: LGHDT, YNNKEL (reference sequence). J was trimmed by 9 bases and V by 1 base; bases with no gene match: 6. The CDR3 loop reads CASSQGRLAGAAQYF. The CDR3 DNA is TGTGCCAGCAGCCAAGGAAGACTAGCGGGGGCGGCCCAGTACTTC.

This clone has a single count. V usage is TRBV6-5 and J usage is TRBJ1-5, with 7 nucleotides matching TRBD1. Per germline, CDR1 MNHEY and CDR2 SVGAGI. J gave up 7 bases and V 4 bases, and 4 bases lay outside the gene matches. The CDR3 spans 13 residues. CDR3 sequence: CASSWRQGQPQHF. The CDR3 nucleotides are TGTGCCAGCAGTTGGAGACAGGGACAGCCCCAGCATTTT.

The CDR3 region is CASSLGAWAGAFF. CDR3 nucleotides: TGTGCCAGCAGCTTAGGTGCCTGGGCAGGAGCTTTCTTT. The chain combines TRBV7-9 with TRBJ1-1; D not certain. This CDR3 contains 13 residues. V was clipped by 1 base and J by 10 bases, with 13 bases between them. Germline V gene sequence: CDR1 SEHNR, CDR2 FQNEAQ (reference sequence).

V is TRBV11-2 and J is TRBJ1-3; D is uncertain. Trimming left V 4 bases short and J 8 bases short, with 9 bases between. The CDR3 length is 12 residues. In germline, CDR1 is SGHAT, CDR2 FQNNGV. CDR3 in amino acids: CASSSQRDTIYF. In DNA, the CDR3 is TGTGCCAGCAGCTCCCAGCGAGACACCATATATTTT.

This rearrangement joins TRBV9 to TRBJ1-2; 7 bases line up with TRBD1. The junction had 11 bases not matched to a gene; V was cut back by 4 bases and J by 5 bases. The germline CDR1 and CDR2 sequences are SGDLS and YYNGEE. The CDR3 is 15 amino acids. The CDR3 here is CASSPRQGVGYGYTF. In nucleotides, the CDR3 is TGTGCCAGCAGCCCCCGACAGGGTGTGGGATATGGCTACACCTTC. The whole variable domain, remainder taken from reference TRBV9 and TRBJ1-2, is DSGVTQTPKHLITATGQRVTLRCSPRSGDLSVYWYQQSLDQGLQFLIQYYNGEERAKGNILERFSAQQFPDLHSELNLSSLELGDSALYFCASSPRQGVGYGYTFGSGTRLTVV.

The gene calls are TRBV6-5 and TRBJ1-4; tentative D call: TRBD1 (6 bases). The germline gives CDR1 MNHEY, CDR2 SVGAGI. V lost 11 bases to trimming and J lost 6 bases, with 7 bases between them. There are 10 residues in the CDR3. Here the CDR3 reads CAEGDEKLFF. The DNA for the CDR3 is TGTGCCGAGGGGGATGAAAAACTGTTTTTT.

V and J are TRBV24-1 and TRBJ2-5; TRBD2 matches 11 bases. The CDR3 spans 15 residues. Germline V gives CDR1 KGHDR, CDR2 SFDVKD. V was clipped by 2 bases and J by 4 bases; unmatched bases: 2. Here the CDR3 reads CATSDYGTSGETQYF. DNA for the CDR3: TGTGCCACCAGTGATTATGGGACTAGCGGAGAGACCCAGTACTTC.

V usage is TRBV7-9 and J usage is TRBJ2-3, with D perhaps TRBD2 (6 bases). Per the germline V gene, CDR1 is SEHNR and CDR2 is FQNEAQ (reference sequence). V shed 2 bases and J shed 8 bases, with 23 bases lying between them. CDR3 length: 17 amino acids. The DNA of the CDR3 is TGTGCCAGCAGCTTAATTTTATCGGCTAGCGCGCCCCCTACGCAGTATTTT. Residues: CASSLILSASAPPTQYF.